The rows below give T cell receptor beta chains drawn from one sample of a study of cytomegalovirus exposure and HLA in healthy donors. The table came from immunoSEQ multiplex PCR; TCRdb's copy has only in-frame clones and leaves some out. This sample yields 130,000 or so clones, of which approximately 9% are seen a single time; about 7.5% belongs to the top ten. Input material: PBMCs. The receptors originated from a woman aged 40 to 50 in good health and CMV-seropositive. The CDR3 runs from the conserved cysteine through the conserved F or W. D genes are given only for firm matches. Not every row has a clone size; where given, it reads once, few, many or a size class.

v_call	clone_size	d_call	j_call	cdr3_aa	cdr3_nt
TRBV19	.	TRBD2	TRBJ2-2	CASSIRGGQTGELFF	TGTGCCAGTAGTATCCGGGGGGGCCAGACCGGGGAGCTGTTTTTT
TRBV2	once	.	TRBJ2-7	CASSEISVRGEQYF	TGTGCCAGCAGTGAAATCTCGGTTAGGGGCGAGCAGTACTTC
TRBV7-2	.	TRBD2	TRBJ2-1	CASSSTSGGYSYNEQFF	TGTGCCAGCAGCTCGACTAGCGGGGGGTACTCCTACAATGAGCAGTTCTTC
TRBV29-1	.	.	TRBJ1-4	CSVSRRLGEKLFF	TGCAGCGTTTCTCGGAGACTGGGTGAAAAACTGTTTTTT
TRBV5-1	few	.	TRBJ1-3	CASSLEGGSGNTIYF	TGCGCCAGCAGCTTGGAAGGAGGGTCTGGAAACACCATATATTTT
TRBV5-4	.	TRBD2	TRBJ2-5	CASRTGTRQETQYF	TGTGCCAGCAGGACTGGGACTAGACAAGAGACCCAGTACTTC
TRBV2	.	TRBD2	TRBJ2-3	CASSPELAGGNTQYF	TGTGCCAGCAGTCCCGAGCTAGCGGGGGGGAATACGCAGTATTTT
TRBV6-1	.	.	TRBJ1-4	CASSDYTATNEKLFF	TGTGCCAGCAGTGATTACACCGCAACTAATGAAAAACTGTTTTTT
TRBV18	few	.	TRBJ2-3	CASSPGGDTQYF	TGTGCCAGCTCACCGGGAGGCGATACGCAGTATTTT
TRBV6-1	few	TRBD1	TRBJ1-6	CASSTTGTANSPLHF	TGTGCCAGCAGTACAACCGGGACAGCCAATTCACCCCTCCACTTT
TRBV25-1	few	.	TRBJ1-1	CASIRSGNTEAFF	TGTGCCAGCATTCGGTCAGGGAACACTGAAGCTTTCTTT
TRBV13	few	.	TRBJ2-1	CASSRGNYNEQFF	TGTGCCAGCAGCCGGGGAAACTACAATGAGCAGTTCTTC
TRBV2	.	TRBD1	TRBJ2-7	CASSGGTGHEQYF	TGTGCCAGCAGTGGCGGGACAGGGCACGAGCAGTACTTC
TRBV19	few	TRBD1	TRBJ1-1	CASTRTGGGGTEAFF	TGTGCCAGTACCCGAACAGGGGGCGGTGGCACTGAAGCTTTCTTT
TRBV5-1	.	.	TRBJ2-7	CASSLGDADSYEQYF	TGCGCCAGCAGCTTGGGTGACGCGGACTCCTACGAGCAGTACTTC
TRBV5-1	few	.	TRBJ2-7	CASSLDSSAMEQYF	TGCGCCAGCAGCTTGGACTCTTCCGCCATGGAGCAGTACTTC
TRBV7-2	.	.	TRBJ2-7	CASSLLSAGQSYEQYF	TGTGCCAGCAGTTTGTTGTCTGCGGGACAGTCCTACGAGCAGTACTTC
TRBV7-9	few	TRBD1	TRBJ1-2	CARSLQGPRGYTF	TGTGCCAGGAGCTTACAGGGGCCGAGGGGCTATACCTTC
TRBV5-1	.	TRBD1	TRBJ2-7	CASSLGDRGYEQYF	TGCGCCAGCAGCTTGGGAGACAGGGGCTACGAGCAGTACTTC
TRBV5-1	few	TRBD1	TRBJ2-2	CASSVVPQGAFTGELFF	TGCGCCAGCAGCGTCGTACCCCAGGGGGCTTTCACCGGGGAGCTGTTTTTT
TRBV2	.	TRBD1	TRBJ1-4	CASSDRDRGGEKLFF	TGTGCCAGCAGTGACCGCGACAGGGGAGGTGAAAAACTGTTTTTT
TRBV7-9	few	TRBD1	TRBJ1-4	CASSLRTGAEKLFF	TGTGCCAGCAGCCTCCGGACAGGGGCTGAAAAACTGTTTTTT
TRBV6-1	few	.	TRBJ1-1	CASSEVRGTEAFF	TGTGCCAGCAGTGAAGTTCGGGGTACTGAAGCTTTCTTT
TRBV5-6	few	.	TRBJ2-1	CASSLSAGADEQFF	TGTGCCAGCAGCCTCTCAGCAGGGGCTGATGAGCAGTTCTTC
TRBV7-9	.	TRBD1	TRBJ1-1	CASSSIVTGGANTEAFF	TGTGCCAGCAGCTCCATCGTTACAGGGGGCGCGAACACTGAAGCTTTCTTT
TRBV18	few	.	TRBJ2-3	CASSPAGAQSTDTQYF	TGTGCCAGCTCACCAGCGGGGGCTCAGAGCACAGATACGCAGTATTTT
TRBV2	few	.	TRBJ2-7	CASSLQGYEQYF	TGTGCCAGCAGTTTACAGGGTTACGAGCAGTACTTC
TRBV27	.	TRBD2	TRBJ2-3	CASSYLAGGYTDTQYF	TGTGCCAGCAGTTACCTAGCGGGGGGTTACACAGATACGCAGTATTTT
TRBV6-5	few	TRBD2	TRBJ2-1	CASSLSGGAYNEQFF	TGTGCCAGCAGCCTAAGCGGGGGGGCTTACAATGAGCAGTTCTTC
TRBV7-9	.	.	TRBJ2-2	CASSLGGALDTGELFF	TGTGCCAGCAGCTTGGGGGGGGCTTTGGACACCGGGGAGCTGTTTTTT
TRBV7-2	.	TRBD1	TRBJ2-7	CASSIGTGTFYEQYF	TGTGCCAGCAGCATTGGGACAGGGACCTTCTACGAGCAGTACTTC
TRBV5-1	few	TRBD2	TRBJ2-7	CASSPRGLAESYEQYF	TGCGCCAGCAGCCCCCGGGGACTAGCGGAGTCCTACGAGCAGTACTTC
TRBV19	few	.	TRBJ2-2	CASRIPTAPPNTGELFF	TGTGCCAGTAGGATTCCGACAGCTCCCCCGAACACCGGGGAGCTGTTTTTT
TRBV9	.	TRBD2	TRBJ2-5	CASSPSVGTSGTIQETQYF	TGTGCCAGCAGCCCCAGCGTTGGGACTAGCGGGACCATCCAAGAGACCCAGTACTTC
TRBV5-1	.	TRBD1	TRBJ2-3	CASSLGQGLKIRTDTQYF	TGCGCCAGCAGCTTAGGACAGGGGCTGAAGATTCGCACAGATACGCAGTATTTT
TRBV9	few	TRBD1	TRBJ2-5	CASSPRQGETQYF	TGTGCCAGCAGCCCCAGACAGGGAGAGACCCAGTACTTC
TRBV11-2	few	TRBD2	TRBJ2-2	CASSSWGGTGELFF	TGTGCCAGCAGTTCATGGGGGGGCACCGGGGAGCTGTTTTTT
TRBV9	few	.	TRBJ2-3	CASSVGGRTDTQYF	TGTGCCAGCAGCGTAGGGGGGCGCACAGATACGCAGTATTTT
TRBV5-5	.	TRBD1	TRBJ1-2	CASSFKQGANYGYTF	TGTGCCAGCAGCTTCAAACAGGGGGCTAACTATGGCTACACCTTC
TRBV5-4	few	.	TRBJ2-7	CASSPEANSYEQYF	TGTGCCAGCAGCCCCGAGGCGAACTCCTACGAGCAGTACTTC
TRBV18	few	TRBD1	TRBJ1-4	CASSQGQLELNEKLFF	TGTGCCAGCTCACAGGGACAGCTGGAACTAAATGAAAAACTGTTTTTT
TRBV13	.	.	TRBJ2-5	CASSLRRVRETQYF	TGTGCCAGCAGCTTACGCAGGGTCAGGGAGACCCAGTACTTC
TRBV20-1	few	.	TRBJ1-5	CSARDGGPQHF	TGCAGTGCTAGAGACGGCGGGCCCCAGCATTTT
TRBV4-1	many	.	TRBJ1-5	CASSLDNFSNQPQHF	TGCGCCAGCAGTCTTGACAATTTTAGCAATCAGCCCCAGCATTTT
TRBV29-1	.	TRBD2	TRBJ2-3	CSAATSGGARFTDTQYF	TGCAGCGCCGCGACTAGCGGGGGGGCCAGGTTCACAGATACGCAGTATTTT